What follows describes a single T cell receptor beta chain. Its antigen remains unknown. PCR employed 60 Vbeta and 13 Jbeta primers. Method: immunoSEQ multiplex PCR; TCRdb's copy keeps in-frame clones and lacks some. Altogether around 110,000 clones are present, 70% to 80% being singletons, with the ten largest covering 1.6%. With 0 bases clipped from V and 2 bases from J, the junction kept 9 bases outside the gene matches. Looked up from germline, CDR1 is SGHVS and CDR2 is FQNEAQ. This CDR3 comprises 18 residues. The data were obtained in a study of cytomegalovirus exposure and HLA in healthy donors. Study-level findings and limits: Certain sequence variants were highly shared and formed a cluster, and this cluster was likely a sequencing artifact. CMV serostatus was the only immune exposure information that was available. A later analysis showed that HLA-associated TCR beta chains had undergone more clonal expansion than equally common others. Prior analysis indicated that the majority of TCR beta V segments exhibited productivity approximately 87% or approximately 30% of the time.

The sample comprised PBMCs. The TCR was taken from a woman in her late teens or twenties in good health and CMV-seronegative. The chain has TRBV7-8 and TRBJ1-2; 10 positions agree with TRBD1. CDR3 loop: CASSLALQDRGGNYGYTF. In DNA form, the CDR3 reads TGTGCCAGCAGCTTAGCGTTACAGGACAGGGGGGGCAACTATGGCTACACCTTC. Variable domain in full (rest from reference TRBV7-8 and TRBJ1-2): GAGVSQSPRYKVAKRGQDVALRCDPISGHVSLFWYQQALGQGPEFLTYFQNEAQLDKSGLPSDRFFAERPEGSVSTLKIQRTQQEDSAVYLCASSLALQDRGGNYGYTFGSGTRLTVV.